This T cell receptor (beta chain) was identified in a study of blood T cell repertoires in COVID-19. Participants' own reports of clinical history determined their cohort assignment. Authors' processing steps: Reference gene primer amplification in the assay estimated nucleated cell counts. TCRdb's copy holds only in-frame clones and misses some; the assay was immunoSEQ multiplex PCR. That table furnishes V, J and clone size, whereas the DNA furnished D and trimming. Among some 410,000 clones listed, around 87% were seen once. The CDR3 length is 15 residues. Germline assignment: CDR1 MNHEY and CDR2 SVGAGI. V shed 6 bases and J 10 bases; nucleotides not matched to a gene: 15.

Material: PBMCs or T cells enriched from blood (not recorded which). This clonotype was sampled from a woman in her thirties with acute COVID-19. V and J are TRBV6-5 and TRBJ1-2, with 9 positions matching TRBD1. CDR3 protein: CASRPKGQGAGIYTF. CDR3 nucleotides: TGTGCCAGCAGACCCAAGGGACAGGGAGCCGGCATCTACACCTTC.